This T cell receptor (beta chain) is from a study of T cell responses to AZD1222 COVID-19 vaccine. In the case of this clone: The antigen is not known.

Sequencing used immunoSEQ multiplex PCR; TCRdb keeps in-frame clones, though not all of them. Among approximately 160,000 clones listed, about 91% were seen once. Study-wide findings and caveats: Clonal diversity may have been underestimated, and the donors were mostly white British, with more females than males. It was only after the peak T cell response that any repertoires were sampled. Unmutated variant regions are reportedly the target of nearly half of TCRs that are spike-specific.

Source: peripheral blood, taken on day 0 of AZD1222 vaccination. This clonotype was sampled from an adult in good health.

This CDR3 is CASSQGPPDGSPLHF. Here the CDR3 DNA reads TGTGCCAGCAGCCAAGGTCCCCCGGACGGTTCACCCCTCCACTTT. The chain carries TRBV4-2 and TRBJ1-6, with D unresolved. The ends were cut back, 1 base at V and 9 bases at J, with 13 bases in the middle. CDR1 and CDR2 from the germline V gene are LGHNA and YNFKEQ. This CDR3 region has 15 residues.